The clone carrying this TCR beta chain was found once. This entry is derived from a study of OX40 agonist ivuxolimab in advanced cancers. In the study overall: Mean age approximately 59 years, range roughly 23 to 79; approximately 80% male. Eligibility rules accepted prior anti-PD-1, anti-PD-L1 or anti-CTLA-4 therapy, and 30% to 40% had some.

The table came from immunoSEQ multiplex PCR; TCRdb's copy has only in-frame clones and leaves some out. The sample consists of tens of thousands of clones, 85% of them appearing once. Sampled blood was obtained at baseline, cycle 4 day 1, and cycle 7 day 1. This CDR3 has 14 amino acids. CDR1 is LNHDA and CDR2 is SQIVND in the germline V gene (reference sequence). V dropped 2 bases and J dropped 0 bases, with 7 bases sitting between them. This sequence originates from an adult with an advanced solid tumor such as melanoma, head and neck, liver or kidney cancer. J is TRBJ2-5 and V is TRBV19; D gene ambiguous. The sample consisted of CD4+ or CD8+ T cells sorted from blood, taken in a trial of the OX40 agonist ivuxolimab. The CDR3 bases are TGTGCCAGTAGTATAAGTTCAGACCAAGAGACCCAGTACTTC. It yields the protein CASSISSDQETQYF.